This record covers a single TCR beta chain. CDR1 SGDLS and CDR2 YYNGEE come from the germline V gene. V shed 4 bases, J shed 7 bases, and the junction held 4 bases outside the gene matches. This CDR3 contains 14 residues. Study processing details: Nucleated cell counts were estimated from reference gene primer amplification. Produced via immunoSEQ multiplex PCR; TCRdb's table is partial and in-frame only. V and J calls and clone size follow that table, whereas D and trimming were derived from the DNA. The profile covers about 80,000 clones, with around 91% appearing a single time and 1.9% taken by the ten largest. These data originate in a study of blood T cell repertoires in COVID-19. Study-wide background: The United States, Italy and Spain supplied acute and convalescent COVID-19 samples. Nucleic acid was either cDNA or gDNA, and it came from T cells, B-cell-depleted T cells, or PBMCs.

Sequences were obtained from peripheral blood. The chain joins TRBV9 to TRBJ1-6; 8 bases align to TRBD1. The clonotype comes from a woman in her forties or fifties in a cohort sampled during active COVID-19. CDR3 nucleotide sequence: TGTGCCAGCAGCCTGAGGACAGGGAATTCACCCCTCCACTTT. It specifies CASSLRTGNSPLHF.